The clone carrying this T cell receptor (beta chain) has only a few counts. Its specificity is unknown. The data were obtained in a study of T cells in Graves' hyperthyroidism and ophthalmopathy. For the study at large: Peripheral blood samples were taken at initial diagnosis, prior to any treatment. Study-wide results and caveats: Most clonotypes expanded in the thyroid (above 0.001) were also present in blood.

Uncontrolled infection, other autoimmune disease, pregnancy and lactation each barred patients from inclusion. This sample holds PBMCs from 8.5 to 10 ml fresh peripheral blood. RNA transcripts provided the source from which TCR beta CDR3 regions were amplified. The HTBI primer set served for first-round RT-PCR of the TCR CDR3. MiXCR, run by TCRdb on the multiplex PCR reads, gives a single entry per CDR3 protein. The sample lists 450,000 to 650,000 distinct CDR3 sequences, 17% occurring once. Germline V gene data show CDR1 as DFQATT and CDR2 as SNEGSKA (reference sequence). The CDR3 is made up of 14 amino acids. J was trimmed by 6 bases and V by 3 bases; bases with no gene match: 5.

This sequence was found in a woman younger than 30 with Graves' ophthalmopathy. Sequencing was carried out using blood. The chain joins TRBV20-1 to TRBJ2-1; TRBD2 agrees at 10 bases. The CDR3, as DNA: TGCAGTGCTAGGGGACTAGCGAGGTCCAATGAGCAGTTCTTC. This codes for CSARGLARSNEQFF.